Listed below are T cell receptor beta chains from one sample, sequenced in a study of blood T cell repertoires in COVID-19. The repertoire was sequenced with immunoSEQ multiplex PCR; TCRdb's copy has only in-frame clones and lacks some. This table has about 110,000 clones, around 90% appearing once. The sample was peripheral blood. The receptors were sampled from a human donor in a cohort sampled during active COVID-19. The CDR3 runs from the conserved cysteine through the conserved F or W. A D gene is named only where the DNA matches it firmly. Size is omitted from some rows. Given values are once, few, many or a class for expanded clones.

v_call,d_call,clone_size,j_call,cdr3_aa,cdr3_nt
TRBV16,TRBD1,.,TRBJ1-1,CASSQFSGGENTEAFF,TGTGCCAGCAGCCAATTCTCAGGGGGCGAGAACACTGAAGCTTTCTTT
TRBV9,.,.,TRBJ2-3,CASSEPSTDTQYF,TGTGCCAGCAGCGAGCCGAGCACAGATACGCAGTATTTT
TRBV19,TRBD1,.,TRBJ1-1,CASLDRGTTWAFF,TGTGCCAGCCTCGACAGGGGTACTACTTGGGCTTTCTTT
TRBV11-2,.,.,TRBJ2-5,CASSKVARAGGTQYF,TGTGCCAGCAGCAAAGTGGCCAGGGCCGGGGGGACCCAGTACTTC
TRBV14,TRBD2,.,TRBJ2-3,CASSQVSVLAGGTDTQYF,TGTGCCAGCAGCCAAGTTAGTGTACTAGCGGGAGGCACAGATACGCAGTATTTT
TRBV28,TRBD1,.,TRBJ2-7,CASRGRTGPAYEQYF,TGTGCCAGCAGGGGACGGACAGGGCCCGCCTACGAGCAGTACTTC
TRBV18,TRBD1,few,TRBJ1-4,CASSLNGQGGAEKLFF,TGTGCCAGCTCACTCAACGGACAGGGAGGCGCTGAAAAACTGTTTTTT
TRBV6-5,TRBD1,.,TRBJ1-2,CASRVAGGRYGYTF,TGTGCCAGCAGAGTGGCAGGGGGCAGATATGGCTACACCTTC
TRBV9,TRBD2,.,TRBJ2-3,CASSPPRSSGRADTQYF,TGTGCCAGCAGCCCCCCGCGGTCTAGCGGGAGGGCAGATACGCAGTATTTT
TRBV3-1/TRBV3-2,.,.,TRBJ1-2,CASSLRSGINYGYTF,TGTGCCAGCAGCCTCCGATCCGGGATAAACTATGGCTACACCTTC
TRBV6-6,TRBD2,.,TRBJ2-1,CASSRLAGANNEQFF,TGTGCCAGCAGTAGACTAGCGGGGGCGAACAATGAGCAGTTCTTC
TRBV28,TRBD1,.,TRBJ1-2,CASSSSPDRGGYGYTF,TGTGCCAGCAGTTCCTCCCCGGACAGGGGAGGATATGGCTACACCTTC